Following are 15 T cell receptor beta chains from one sample sequenced in a study of PD-1 blockade in classical Hodgkin lymphoma (dated by TCRdb to about 2020). The library was obtained by the immunoSEQ multiplex PCR assay. What TCRdb holds here is the immuneACCESS table cut down to in-frame rearrangements. Part of the clones is not present; checked against another copy, under half of the missing clones reflect an unresolved V gene, and the others are unexplained. This sample gives about 21,000 clones in total; about 68% of them show up just once. Of the sample, 19% falls within the top ten clones. The label giving this sample's time point can be read as: cycle 4 day 1 (C4D1), after 6 weeks of nivolumab. Every trial patient had relapsed after autologous stem cell transplantation, and cohorts A, B and C differed in prior brentuximab vedotin exposure. The input for sequencing was peripheral blood mononuclear cells (PBMCs), taken before the fourth cycle of nivolumab. These TCRs come from a human donor with classical Hodgkin lymphoma.

The table lists this clone with a count of one. V usage is TRBV10-1 and J usage is TRBJ2-3; the match to TRBD1 covers 8 bases. CDR1 and CDR2 from the germline V gene are WNHNN and SYGVQD (reference sequence). The CDR3 covers 14 residues. With V trimmed by 5 bases and J by 3 bases, 4 bases remained unmatched. CDR3 loop: CASSPGQGTDTQYF. Here the CDR3 DNA reads TGCGCCAGCAGTCCCGGACAGGGAACAGATACGCAGTATTTT.

This chain connects TRBV2 to TRBJ2-7; 9 nucleotides align to TRBD1. Germline CDR1 reads SNHLY; CDR2 reads FYNNEI. This CDR3 spans 13 amino acids. V was pared by 4 bases and J by 9 bases, with 7 bases of the junction left unmatched. CDR3 sequence reads: CASSATGTGTQYF. The CDR3 region has the DNA TGTGCCAGCAGTGCCACCGGGACAGGGACGCAGTACTTC.

V usage is TRBV5-1 and J usage is TRBJ1-6; no firm D call. The CDR3 loop spans 13 amino acids. V was shortened by 3 bases and J by 10 bases, with 11 bases between the two germline ends. Germline loops: CDR1 SGHRS, CDR2 YFSETQ. The CDR3 is CASSSENVSPLHF. DNA of the CDR3: TGCGCCAGCAGCTCGGAGAATGTATCACCCCTCCACTTT.

V and J are TRBV14 and TRBJ2-2; TRBD2 is a possible D gene (6 bases). V gave up 3 bases and J gave up 4 bases, with 12 bases separating them. The CDR3 sequence is 15 residues long. The germline V gene has CDR1 SGHDN and CDR2 FVKESK. The CDR3 region has the DNA TGTGCCAGCAGCCAGATTTCGGGAGTCACCGGGGAGCTGTTTTTT. Translating gives CASSQISGVTGELFF.

The genes are TRBV28 and TRBJ1-4; D is perhaps TRBD1 (6 bases). This CDR3 has 12 amino acids. V lost 5 bases to trimming and J lost 8 bases, with 9 bases between them. Germline V CDR1 and CDR2: MDHEN, SYDVKM. CDR3 DNA sequence: TGTGCCAGCAGTAGTCAGGGGGAAAAACTGTTTTTT. Its translation is CASSSQGEKLFF.

The V and J genes are TRBV12-2 and TRBJ1-2. TRBV12-2 is shown as a pseudogene. This CDR3 is built from 12 residues. The CDR3 bases are TGTGCAAGTCGCAGGGCTAACTATGGCTACACCTTC. Its translation is CASRRANYGYTF.

This clone was seen more than once but under ten times. The chain couples TRBV5-1 to TRBJ2-1, with 9 bases matching TRBD1. Trimming removed 3 bases from V and 6 bases from J; junction bases left unmatched: 7. The CDR3 is 15 amino acids. The V gene's germline CDR1 is SGHRS and CDR2 YFSETQ. The CDR3 reads CASSSDRGTLNEQFF. The CDR3 DNA is TGCGCCAGCAGCTCAGACAGGGGGACCCTCAATGAGCAGTTCTTC.

CDR3 DNA: TGCGCCAGCAGCTTGGTGGCTAGCGGAGCCTACGAGCAGTACTTC. Its protein is CASSLVASGAYEQYF. The chain uses TRBV5-1 and TRBJ2-7; 7 nucleotides align to TRBD2. V dropped 0 bases and J dropped 2; count of bases not matched to a gene: 5. Germline assignment: CDR1 SGHRS and CDR2 YFSETQ. The CDR3 is 15 residues long.

J is TRBJ2-7 and V is TRBV7-8, with TRBD2 matching over 7 bases. V lost 8 bases and J lost 2; bases outside the gene matches: 15. The CDR3 spans 16 residues. Germline CDR1 reads SGHVS; CDR2 reads FQNEAQ. CDR3 residues: CASARGVSGDTYEQYF. The CDR3 DNA sequence: TGTGCCAGCGCCCGGGGGGTCAGCGGGGATACCTACGAGCAGTACTTC.

This sequence joins TRBV7-7 and TRBJ2-5; D is unresolved. V was pared by 0 bases and J by 1 base, with 6 bases between. The CDR3 is made up of 14 amino acids. Looked up from germline, CDR1 is SSHAT and CDR2 is FNYEAQ (reference sequence). The CDR3 protein is CASSLAGSQETQYF. The DNA of the CDR3 is TGTGCCAGCAGCTTAGCGGGATCCCAAGAGACCCAGTACTTC.

The chain combines TRBV10-3 with TRBJ2-5; unclear D gene. This CDR3 is 15 amino acids long. V dropped 3 bases and J dropped 2 bases, with 13 bases sitting between them. Germline V gene data show CDR1 as ENHRY and CDR2 as SYGVKD. The CDR3 coding sequence is TGTGCCATCAGTGACGGTAACAGTATACAAGAGACCCAGTACTTC. Protein sequence: CAISDGNSIQETQYF.

The chain joins TRBV7-8 to TRBJ1-5, with 9 bases lining up with TRBD1. J lost 4 bases, V lost 4 bases, and 14 bases had no gene match. The CDR3 totals 18 residues. Germline assignment: CDR1 SGHVS and CDR2 FQNEAQ. CDR3 sequence: CASSSLPPGQGSNQPQHF. The CDR3 coding sequence is TGTGCCAGCAGCTCACTACCTCCGGGACAGGGTTCTAATCAGCCCCAGCATTTT. Using reference TRBV7-8 and TRBJ1-5 for the parts outside the CDR3, the full variable domain is GAGVSQSPRYKVAKRGQDVALRCDPISGHVSLFWYQQALGQGPEFLTYFQNEAQLDKSGLPSDRFFAERPEGSVSTLKIQRTQQEDSAVYLCASSSLPPGQGSNQPQHFGDGTRLSIL.

The chain combines TRBV19 with TRBJ2-7; TRBD2 matches at 8 bases. Germline lookup yields CDR1 LNHDA and CDR2 SQIVND (reference sequence). With V trimmed by 8 bases and J by 2 bases, 14 bases remained unmatched. This CDR3 is 16 amino acids long. CDR3 in DNA: TGTGCCAGTCAGATACGAATAGCGGGAAGAACCTACGAGCAGTACTTC. This codes for CASQIRIAGRTYEQYF.

The rearrangement links TRBV7-2 to TRBJ2-1; 11 positions agree with TRBD2. Germline lookup yields CDR1 SGHTA and CDR2 FQGNSA. V lost 3 bases to trimming and J lost 7 bases; unmatched junction nucleotides: 17. This CDR3 comprises 19 residues. The CDR3 coding sequence is TGTGCCAGCAGCTTTGATCTAGCGGGAGGCCCGTGGGGGACGAATGAGCAGTTCTTC. The encoded protein is CASSFDLAGGPWGTNEQFF. Filled out from reference TRBV7-2 and TRBJ2-1, the complete variable domain reads GAGVSQSPSNKVTEKGKDVELRCDPISGHTALYWYRQSLGQGLEFLIYFQGNSAPDKSGLPSDRFSAERTGGSVSTLTIQRTQQEDSAVYLCASSFDLAGGPWGTNEQFFGPGTRLTVL.

The rearrangement links TRBV10-1 to TRBJ2-7, with D tentatively TRBD2 (7 bases). The CDR3 has 15 residues. V was pared by 5 bases and J by 6 bases, with 20 bases between. The V gene's germline CDR1 is WNHNN and CDR2 SYGVQD (reference sequence). In nucleotides, the CDR3 is TGCGCCAGCAGTCCCCTGGGGGGGCGAGGAGGCGAGCAGTACTTC. Protein sequence: CASSPLGGRGGEQYF.